The 21 T cell receptor beta chains below were found in one sample sequenced in a study of OX40 agonist ivuxolimab in advanced cancers. Profiled with immunoSEQ multiplex PCR; TCRdb holds only in-frame clones, not every one. The sample has about 49,000 clones; 80% to 85% are singletons. This sample comprised CD4+ or CD8+ T cells sorted from blood, obtained in a trial of the OX40 agonist ivuxolimab. These receptors were obtained from an adult with an advanced solid tumor such as melanoma, head and neck, liver or kidney cancer.

In nucleotides, the CDR3 is TGTGCCAGCAGCGTCGACAGGGGGTATTATGGCTACACCTTC. This translates into CASSVDRGYYGYTF. V gene TRBV7-9 combines with J gene TRBJ1-2; 9 positions agree with TRBD1. V lost 5 bases to trimming and J lost 5 bases; unmatched junction nucleotides: 6. This CDR3 spans 14 amino acids. Looked up from germline, CDR1 is SEHNR and CDR2 is FQNEAQ (reference sequence).

The rearrangement links TRBV5-1 to TRBJ2-5; perhaps TRBD1 as D (5 bases). Matching the DNA end better, TRBJ2-7 makes the J call doubtful. Germline loops: CDR1 SGHRS, CDR2 YFSETQ. The CDR3 consists of 13 residues. CDR3 sequence reads: CASSPAGTYEQYF. The CDR3 DNA reads TGCGCCAGCAGCCCCGCAGGGACCTACGAGCAGTACTTC.

The chain uses TRBV13 and TRBJ2-3; D uncertain. The V gene lost 6 bases and the J gene lost 0 bases, with 4 bases spanning the gap. The CDR3 contains 12 residues. In germline, CDR1 is PRHDT, CDR2 FYEKMQ (reference sequence). This CDR3 reads CASRYSTDTQYF. CDR3 nucleotides: TGTGCCAGCAGGTACAGCACAGATACGCAGTATTTT.

The chain uses TRBV5-6 and TRBJ2-7; possibly TRBD2 for D (6 bases). The germline V gene has CDR1 SGHDT and CDR2 YYEEEE. The CDR3 has 15 amino acids. V was trimmed by 4 bases and J by 6 bases, leaving 20 bases between them. The CDR3 spells CASSPGDPGDAEQYF. The CDR3 coding sequence is TGTGCCAGCAGCCCGGGAGACCCCGGGGACGCCGAGCAGTACTTC.

This clone has just one count. This chain joins TRBV27 and TRBJ2-2, with D maybe TRBD2 (5 bases). Germline V gives CDR1 MNHEY, CDR2 SMNVEV (reference sequence). The CDR3 runs 17 residues. Trimming removed 3 bases from V and 2 bases from J, with 16 bases in between. DNA for the CDR3: TGTGCCAGCAGTTTTATCGGTGGACTTTCCAACACCGGGGAGCTGTTTTTT. Its protein product is CASSFIGGLSNTGELFF.

V gene TRBV29-1 combines with J gene TRBJ2-1; D is uncertain. V was pared by 1 base and J by 6 bases, with 7 bases between. The germline gives CDR1 SQVTM, CDR2 ANQGSEA. The CDR3 is 12 residues long. The CDR3 loop is CSVEARGNEQFF. Written as DNA, the CDR3 is TGCAGCGTTGAAGCTAGAGGCAATGAGCAGTTCTTC.

The CDR3, as DNA: TGTGCCAGCAGCCTAACTAGTGATGAGCAGTTCTTC. It translates to CASSLTSDEQFF. This sequence joins TRBV5-6 and TRBJ2-1; D perhaps matches TRBD2 (5 bases). V lost 4 bases, J lost 8 bases, and 10 bases lay in between. This CDR3 is 12 amino acids long. Looked up from germline, CDR1 is SGHDT and CDR2 is YYEEEE.

In its sample, this clone was seen a few times. This chain joins TRBV7-9 and TRBJ2-7; D unresolved. V was trimmed by 4 bases and J by 2 bases, leaving 6 bases between them. The CDR3 sequence is 12 residues long. Germline CDR1 and CDR2: SEHNR and FQNEAQ (reference sequence). The CDR3 nucleotides read TGTGCCAGCAGCTCTCAGACCTACGAGCAGTACTTC. Its protein is CASSSQTYEQYF.

Here the CDR3 reads CASSSGLREAFF. The CDR3 DNA reads as TGTGCCAGCAGTTCAGGACTGCGTGAAGCTTTCTTT. The chain carries TRBV27 and TRBJ1-1; D call uncertain. Germline CDR1 and CDR2: MNHEY and SMNVEV (reference sequence). The V end lost 4 bases, the J end lost 7 bases, and 10 bases lay between the germline ends. The CDR3 covers 12 residues.

The V gene is TRBV19, the J gene TRBJ1-1; D is ambiguous. Germline lookup yields CDR1 LNHDA and CDR2 SQIVND (reference sequence). The CDR3 totals 14 residues. V lost 3 bases and J lost 4, with 12 bases in between. This CDR3 reads CASSMVSPGTEAFF. The CDR3, as DNA: TGTGCCAGTAGTATGGTGAGCCCGGGCACTGAAGCTTTCTTT.

The chain uses TRBV5-1 and TRBJ2-1, with 12 bases lining up with TRBD2. V dropped 1 base and J dropped 0; count of bases not matched to a gene: 5. The CDR3 has 18 amino acids. The germline V gene has CDR1 SGHRS and CDR2 YFSETQ. CDR3 nucleotide sequence: TGCGCCAGCAGCTTGAGACTAGCGGGAGTCGGCTCCTACAATGAGCAGTTCTTC. This encodes CASSLRLAGVGSYNEQFF. Full variable domain (missing parts from reference TRBV5-1 and TRBJ2-1): KAGVTQTPRYLIKTRGQQVTLSCSPISGHRSVSWYQQTPGQGLQFLFEYFSETQRNKGNFPGRFSGRQFSNSRSEMNVSTLELGDSALYLCASSLRLAGVGSYNEQFFGPGTRLTVL.

Worth noting for this clone: A read error may account for a junction end that differs from germline. J is TRBJ1-1 and V is TRBV5-1; D unclear. Germline V lookup: CDR1 SGHRS, CDR2 YFSETQ. The CDR3 has 11 residues. The CDR3 region has the DNA TGTGCCAGCAGCCTATCACGTGAAGCTTTCTTT. It translates to CASSLSREAFF.

CDR3 protein: CAISDPGLTDTQYF. CDR3 bases: TGTGCCATCAGTGACCCGGGACTAACGGATACGCAGTATTTT. J is TRBJ2-3 and V is TRBV10-3; 7 bases align to TRBD2. The CDR3 totals 14 residues. The ends lost 3 bases at V and 6 bases at J; junction bases unmatched: 6. Germline V CDR1 and CDR2: ENHRY, SYGVKD.

This chain connects TRBV6-6 to TRBJ1-2; D gene ambiguous. The length of the CDR3 is 14 residues. Germline V gene sequence: CDR1 MNHNY, CDR2 SVGAGI (reference sequence). V dropped 6 bases and J dropped 0 bases, with 11 bases sitting between them. In nucleotides, the CDR3 is TGTGCCAGCAGCCCTACACCGTCTAACTATGGCTACACCTTC. It translates to CASSPTPSNYGYTF.

The V gene is TRBV5-5, the J gene TRBJ1-1, with D possibly TRBD1 on 5 matching bases. The germline V gene has CDR1 SGHKS and CDR2 YYEKEE (reference sequence). The V gene lost 2 bases and the J gene lost 4 bases, with 12 bases spanning the gap. CDR3 length: 14 residues. CDR3 sequence (DNA): TGTGCCAGCAGCTTCACCAGGGCATCCACTGAAGCTTTCTTT. This encodes CASSFTRASTEAFF.

The genes are TRBV7-8 and TRBJ2-1, with D possibly called TRBD1 or TRBD2 (7 bases each). Germline assignment: CDR1 SGHVS and CDR2 FQNEAQ. CDR3 size: 16 residues. V lost 5 bases and J lost 7, with 21 bases in between. CDR3 bases: TGTGCCAGCAGCGGTGATCAGGGGGGGGCTCAAAATGAGCAGTTCTTC. Its translation: CASSGDQGGAQNEQFF.

The CDR3: CASSLEPSFTEAFF. DNA of the CDR3: TGTGCCAGCAGCTTAGAACCCTCCTTCACTGAAGCTTTCTTT. The V and J genes are TRBV7-6 and TRBJ1-1; D call uncertain. With 1 base removed from V and 4 bases from J, the gap between germline ends came to 10 bases. Germline V gene sequence: CDR1 SGHVS, CDR2 FNYEAQ. This CDR3 is 14 amino acids long. Variable domain in full (rest from reference TRBV7-6 and TRBJ1-1): GAGVSQSPRYKVTKRGQDVALRCDPISGHVSLYWYRQALGQGPEFLTYFNYEAQQDKSGLPNDRFSAERPEGSISTLTIQRTEQRDSAMYRCASSLEPSFTEAFFGQGTRLTVV.

This clone is a singleton in its sample. V and J are TRBV5-4 and TRBJ2-7; D unclear. The germline V gene has CDR1 SGHNT and CDR2 YYREEE (reference sequence). This CDR3 comprises 15 residues. V was shortened by 4 bases and J by 0 bases, with 14 bases between the two germline ends. The CDR3 loop is CASSQEVTISYEQYF. The CDR3 nucleotides read TGTGCCAGCAGCCAAGAGGTAACTATCTCCTACGAGCAGTACTTC.

Concerning this clone itself: The junction differs from germline at one of its ends, possibly a read error. The chain has TRBV11-2 and TRBJ2-6; D is unresolved. The CDR3 covers 15 residues. CDR1 and CDR2 (germline): SGHAT, FQNNGV. This CDR3 is CASSLDGSGANVLTF. The CDR3 DNA reads TGTGCCAGCAGCCTAGACGGCTCTGGGGCCAACGTCCTGACTTTC.

The V gene is TRBV5-4, the J gene TRBJ2-3; 8 bases fit TRBD2. The CDR3 consists of 15 residues. Germline V gene sequence: CDR1 SGHNT, CDR2 YYREEE (reference sequence). The V gene end was trimmed by 5 bases and the J gene end by 2 bases; junction bases not matched to a gene: 7. The CDR3 nucleotides read TGTGCCAGCAGGGAGCGGGGGACCCCCACAGATACGCAGTATTTT. It specifies CASRERGTPTDTQYF. Looking up the rest from reference TRBV5-4 and TRBJ2-3 gives the full variable domain: ETGVTQSPTHLIKTRGQQVTLRCSSQSGHNTVSWYQQALGQGPQFIFQYYREEENGRGNFPPRFSGLQFPNYSSELNVNALELDDSALYLCASRERGTPTDTQYFGPGTRLTVL.

The J gene is TRBJ2-5, the V gene TRBV7-7; possible D gene TRBD1, 6 bases. CDR1 and CDR2 from the germline V gene are SSHAT and FNYEAQ (reference sequence). This CDR3 is 14 amino acids long. The ends were cut back, 6 bases at V and 4 bases at J, with 15 bases in the middle. The DNA for the CDR3 is TGTGCCAGCAGTTCCACAGGGATTGGAGAGACCCAGTACTTC. This codes for CASSSTGIGETQYF.